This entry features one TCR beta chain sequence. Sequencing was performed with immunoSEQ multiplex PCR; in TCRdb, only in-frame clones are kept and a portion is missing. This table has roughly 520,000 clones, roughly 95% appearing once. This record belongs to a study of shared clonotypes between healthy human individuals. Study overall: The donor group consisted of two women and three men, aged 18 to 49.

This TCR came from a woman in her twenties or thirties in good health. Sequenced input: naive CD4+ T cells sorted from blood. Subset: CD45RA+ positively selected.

In DNA, the CDR3 is TGTGCCAGCAGTGTAAGGGCAACTAATGAAAAACTGTTTTTT. Its protein product is CASSVRATNEKLFF. The V gene is TRBV2, the J gene TRBJ1-4; D gene ambiguous. Germline V gene data show CDR1 as SNHLY and CDR2 as FYNNEI. CDR3 length: 14 amino acids. Trimming shortened V by 4 bases and J by 0 bases, and 6 bases separated the two germline ends. The full variable domain, its missing parts supplied by reference TRBV2 and TRBJ1-4, is EPEVTQTPSHQVTQMGQEVILRCVPISNHLYFYWYRQILGQKVEFLVSFYNNEISEKSEIFDDQFSVERPDGSNFTLKIRSTKLEDSAMYFCASSVRATNEKLFFGSGTQLSVL.